This T cell receptor (beta chain) comes out of a study of spatial heterogeneity in lung cancer. Looking at the study overall: Detected sequences consistently included more beta-chain ones than alpha-chain ones.

This clonotype appeared many times. Its antigen is not known. The study, taken as a whole, reports: Counts of expanded intratumoral alpha and beta TCRs tracked tumor mutation counts. Ubiquitous and regional nonsynonymous mutation counts were tracked by ubiquitous and regional expanded TCR counts, respectively.

Every TCR cDNA molecule bore its own unique molecular identifier. TCRdb used MiXCR to reprocess the 5' RACE reads, holding one entry per CDR3 protein. The sample yields roughly 10,000 distinct CDR3 sequences, approximately 8% seen once. As for time point: sample taken at primary tumor resection. Tumor, nontumor lung or frozen PBMC supplied whole RNA, sequenced without sorting. The CDR3 has 11 residues. Germline V gives CDR1 SQVTM, CDR2 ANQGSEA. Trimming stripped 1 base from V and 13 bases from J, with 11 bases between. Here the sequenced sample was lung tumor tissue, taken at surgery. The sequence was collected from a female donor with early-stage non-small cell lung cancer. The rearrangement links TRBV29-1 to TRBJ1-5; D might be TRBD1 (5 bases). Written as DNA, the CDR3 is TGCAGCGTTGAAGTAGGGGCAGCTCAGCATTTT. It is translated as CSVEVGAAQHF. The full variable domain, its missing parts supplied by reference TRBV29-1 and TRBJ1-5, is SAVISQKPSRDICQRGTSLTIQCQVDSQVTMMFWYRQQPGQSLTLIATANQGSEATYESGFVIDKFPISRPNLTFSTLTVSNMSPEDSSIYLCSVEVGAAQHFGDGTRLSIL.